This T cell receptor (beta chain) was found in a study of CD8 T cells in ankylosing spondylitis. V lost 3 bases, J lost 1 base, and 12 bases lay in between. This CDR3 has 14 amino acids. CDR1 is DFQATT and CDR2 is SNEGSKA in the germline V gene (reference sequence). In the case of this clonotype: Its target is unknown.

TCRdb recomputed calls from the 5' RACE reads with MiXCR, one row per CDR3 protein. The data hold more than 400,000 distinct CDR3 sequences, with 5.3% observed a single time. General study findings and limits: Apparently characteristic of ankylosing spondylitis blood was a TCR beta motif (about 8 highly homologous variants).

This chain connects TRBV20-1 to TRBJ1-1; possible D gene TRBD1, 6 bases. This TCR came from a male donor with ankylosing spondylitis. The sequenced sample consisted of blood, either unsorted or a sorted T cell fraction (not recorded which). The CDR3 nucleotides read TGCAGTGCTAGCCCGGGACACCCGAACACTGAAGCTTTCTTT. This codes for CSASPGHPNTEAFF.